Given below is one TCR beta chain in context. The target antigen is unknown. These data belong to a study of cytomegalovirus exposure and HLA in healthy donors. Findings and caveats of the study: Earlier analysis found most TCR beta V segments productive about 90% or about 30% of the time. A list of around 160 TCR beta chains associated with cytomegalovirus was given.

CDR3 length equals 14 residues. Germline loops: CDR1 KGHSH, CDR2 LQKENI. The V gene lost 2 bases and the J gene lost 5 bases, with 12 bases spanning the gap. Primers for the PCR totalled 60 Vbeta and 13 Jbeta. In the original analysis: A follow-up analysis tallied 86 million or so unique TCR beta chains, roughly 11 million shared. The protocol was immunoSEQ multiplex PCR, while the TCRdb copy is restricted to in-frame clones and leaves out a portion. The DNA was the basis for D and trimming; V, J and clone size are from that table. The sample carries 160,000 or so clones, over 60% recorded once. The sequencing sample was made of PBMCs. This clonotype originated in a man aged 40-49 years in good health and CMV-seropositive. The chain is built from TRBV18 and TRBJ1-1; D is perhaps TRBD1 (6 bases). This chain's CDR3 is CASSPVPGQTEAFF. The CDR3 DNA is TGTGCCAGCTCACCAGTACCGGGACAAACTGAAGCTTTCTTT.